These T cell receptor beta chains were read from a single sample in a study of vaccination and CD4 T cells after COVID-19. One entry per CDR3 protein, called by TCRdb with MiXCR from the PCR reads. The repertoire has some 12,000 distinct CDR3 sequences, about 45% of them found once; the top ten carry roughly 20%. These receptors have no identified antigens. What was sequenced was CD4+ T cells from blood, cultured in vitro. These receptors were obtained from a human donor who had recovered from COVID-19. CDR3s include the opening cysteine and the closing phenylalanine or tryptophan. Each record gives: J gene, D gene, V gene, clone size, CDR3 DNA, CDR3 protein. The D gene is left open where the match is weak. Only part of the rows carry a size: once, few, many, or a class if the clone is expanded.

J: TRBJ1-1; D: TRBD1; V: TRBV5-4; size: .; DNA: TGTGCCAGCAGTCGTCGAGAGGGGGCCGCCACTGAAGCTTTCTTT; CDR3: CASSRREGAATEAFF
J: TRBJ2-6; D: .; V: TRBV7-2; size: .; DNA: TGTGCCAGCAGCTTAGGGGGGGCCAACGTCCTGACTTTC; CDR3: CASSLGGANVLTF
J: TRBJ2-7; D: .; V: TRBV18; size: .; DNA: TGTGCCAGCTCACCAATCAGGGGCGGCTCCTACGAGCAGTACTTC; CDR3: CASSPIRGGSYEQYF
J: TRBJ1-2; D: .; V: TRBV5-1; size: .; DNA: TGCGCCAGCACCCACGGACAGAATGACTATGGCTACACCTTC; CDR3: CASTHGQNDYGYTF
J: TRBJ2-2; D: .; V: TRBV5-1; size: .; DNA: TGCGCCAGCAGCCCCGGACACGTGAACACCGGGGAGCTGTTTTTT; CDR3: CASSPGHVNTGELFF
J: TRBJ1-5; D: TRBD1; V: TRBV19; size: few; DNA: TGTGCCAGTAGTGCCGGGACAGCTACCAATCAGCCCCAGCATTTT; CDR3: CASSAGTATNQPQHF
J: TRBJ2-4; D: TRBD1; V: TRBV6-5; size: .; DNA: TGTGCCAGCAGTTCCTCGACAGGGATAAAAAACATTCAGTACTTC; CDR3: CASSSSTGIKNIQYF
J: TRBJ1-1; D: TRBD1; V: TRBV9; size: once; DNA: TGTGCCAGCAGCACAGGACAGGGGGCGACCCTGAACACTGAAGCTTTCTTT; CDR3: CASSTGQGATLNTEAFF
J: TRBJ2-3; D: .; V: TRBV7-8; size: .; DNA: TGTGCCAGCAGCTTGGGGGCAGGGAGAGATACGCAGTATTTT; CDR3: CASSLGAGRDTQYF
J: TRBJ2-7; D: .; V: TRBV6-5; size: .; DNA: TGTGCCAGCAGTTATCGGGGGTTTATTCACAAGCAGTACTTC; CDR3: CASSYRGFIHKQYF
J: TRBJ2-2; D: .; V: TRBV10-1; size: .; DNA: TGCGCCAGCAGTGAGGGACACACCGGGGTGCTGTTTTTT; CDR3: CASSEGHTGVLFF
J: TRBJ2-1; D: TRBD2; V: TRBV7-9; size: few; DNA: TGTGCCAGCAGCCCCCCGTTACGACTAGCGACCCACAATGAGCAGTTCTTC; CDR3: CASSPPLRLATHNEQFF
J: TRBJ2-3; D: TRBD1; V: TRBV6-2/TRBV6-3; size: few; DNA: TGTGCCAGCAGTTACGGGACAGGGGTAGAGGGCACAGATACGCAGTATTTT; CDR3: CASSYGTGVEGTDTQYF
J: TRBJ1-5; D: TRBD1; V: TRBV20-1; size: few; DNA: TGCAGTGCTAACAGGGGGTTGGATCAGCCCCAGCATTTT; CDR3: CSANRGLDQPQHF
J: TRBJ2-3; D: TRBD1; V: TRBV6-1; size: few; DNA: TGTGCCAGCGCTATGGGACAGGGGAACACAGATACGCAGTATTTT; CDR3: CASAMGQGNTDTQYF
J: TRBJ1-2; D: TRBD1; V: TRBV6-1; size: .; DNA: TGTGCCAGCAGTGACACCTGGACAGGGGGAGACCTCAAGGGTACTAACTATGGCTACACCTTC; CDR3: CASSDTWTGGDLKGTNYGYTF
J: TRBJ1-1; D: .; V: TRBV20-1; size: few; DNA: TGCAGTGCACCAAACAGGGTGGGGAACACTGAAGCTTTCTTT; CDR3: CSAPNRVGNTEAFF
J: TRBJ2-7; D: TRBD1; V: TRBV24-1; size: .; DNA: TGTGCCACTACAGGGTCCGGGACAGGGGCGAGGGAGCAGTACTTC; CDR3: CATTGSGTGAREQYF
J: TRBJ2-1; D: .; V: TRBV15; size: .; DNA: TGTGCCACCAGCAGAGATCGCTGGTCGGGCTCCTACAATGAGCAGTTCTTC; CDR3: CATSRDRWSGSYNEQFF
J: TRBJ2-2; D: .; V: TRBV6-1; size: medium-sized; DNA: TGTGCCAGCAGGGGGGGTTTATGGAACACCGGGGAGCTGTTTTTT; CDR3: CASRGGLWNTGELFF
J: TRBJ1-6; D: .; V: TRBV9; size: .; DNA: TGTGCCAGCAGCCCCCGCGGCGGCCTCGGATCACCCCTCCACTTT; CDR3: CASSPRGGLGSPLHF
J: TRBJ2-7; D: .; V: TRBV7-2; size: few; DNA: TGTGCCAGCAGCCACAGGGTAACCTACGAGCAGTACTTC; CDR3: CASSHRVTYEQYF
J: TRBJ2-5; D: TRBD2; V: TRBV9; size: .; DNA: TGTGCCAGCAGCCCCACTAGCGGGGGGGCCTGGGAGACCCAGTACTTC; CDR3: CASSPTSGGAWETQYF
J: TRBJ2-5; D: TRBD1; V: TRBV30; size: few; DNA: TGTGCCTGGAACAGGGGGCCTGGGGAGACCCAGTACTTC; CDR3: CAWNRGPGETQYF
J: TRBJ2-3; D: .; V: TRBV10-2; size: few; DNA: TGCGCCAGCAGTGACCCCGGTAGCACAGATACGCAGTATTTT; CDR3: CASSDPGSTDTQYF